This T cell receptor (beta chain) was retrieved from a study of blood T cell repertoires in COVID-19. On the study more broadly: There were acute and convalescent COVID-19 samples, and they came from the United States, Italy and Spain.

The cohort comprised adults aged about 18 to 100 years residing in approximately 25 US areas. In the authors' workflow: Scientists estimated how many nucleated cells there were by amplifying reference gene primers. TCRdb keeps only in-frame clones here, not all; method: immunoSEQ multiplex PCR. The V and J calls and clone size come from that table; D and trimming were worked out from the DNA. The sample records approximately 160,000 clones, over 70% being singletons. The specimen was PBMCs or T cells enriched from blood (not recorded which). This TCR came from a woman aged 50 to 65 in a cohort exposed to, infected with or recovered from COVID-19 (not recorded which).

CDR3 coding DNA: TGTGCCACCGAAGGGACCGCGGGGTCCTACGAGCAGTACTTC. Encoded protein: CATEGTAGSYEQYF. V usage is TRBV28 and J usage is TRBJ2-7; D is possibly TRBD2 (6 bases). V was shortened by 10 bases and J by 1 base, with 17 bases between the two germline ends. This CDR3 comprises 14 residues. The germline gives CDR1 MDHEN, CDR2 SYDVKM.